This TCR beta chain originates from a study of CD8+ T cells in alopecia areata. Study at large: The duration of tofacitinib was 6 to 18 months, with 6 months off drug afterward. Findings and limits, study-wide: Tofacitinib significantly reduced both scalp clonality and expanded CD8+ clones among the top 100. How baseline CD8+ expansion relates to response remains uncertain (there was one nonresponder). Persistence during tofacitinib was seen for many expanded lesional clones in scalp and blood.

Extracted RNA was reverse transcribed into cDNA, the sequencing template. Only in-frame clones appear in the TCRdb table, and some are missing; sequencing was by immunoSEQ multiplex PCR. The sample holds around 160,000 clones, about 60% seen once. Treatment here: oral pan-JAK inhibitor, 5-10 mg twice daily. Notes on this clone: Its antigen remains unknown.

V trimming: 6 bases; J trimming: 0 bases; junction bases outside the gene matches: 7. This CDR3 region has 15 residues. Germline V gene sequence: CDR1 SNHLY, CDR2 FYNNEI. Source: CD4+ T cells sorted from blood, taken at week 24, from a patient treated with tofacitinib. This clonotype was obtained from a human donor with alopecia areata. The J gene is TRBJ2-7, the V gene TRBV2, with 8 bases fitting TRBD2. The CDR3 spells CASSYERGSSYEQYF. The CDR3 DNA follows: TGTGCCAGCAGCTATGAGCGGGGGAGCTCCTACGAGCAGTACTTC.